The present T cell receptor (beta chain) was sequenced within a study of naive and memory T cell subsets. Points from the study as a whole: Especially in CD8 cells, naive repertoires contained a few larger clonotypes, possibly CD45RA-re-expressing memory cells. Activation and differentiation may alter RNA-based TCR counts.

Cells stained for CD3, CD4, CD8, CD45RA, CD27 and viability were sorted into four CD45RA/CD27 subsets. In regard to this clonotype: The antigen remains undetermined.

The beta constant-region primer was an equimolar mix of two oligonucleotides covering TRBC1 and TRBC2. The ligated cDNA underwent four PCR rounds using SP2 and nested alpha and beta constant-region primers. Ligation attached a single-stranded oligonucleotide with a 12-nucleotide UMI and the SP2 primer to the cDNA 3' end. TCRdb ran MiXCR on the UMI-ligation and nested PCR reads and lists one entry per CDR3 protein. The repertoire holds under 150,000 distinct CDR3 sequences, with approximately 18% as singletons. The length of the CDR3 is 14 residues. Germline V gene sequence: CDR1 LGHNA, CDR2 YSLEER. V dropped 0 bases and J dropped 3 bases, with 8 bases sitting between them.

Sequencing used naive CD8+ T cells from blood. This chain connects TRBV4-3 to TRBJ2-5; D is ambiguous. The receptor comes from a human donor in good health. The CDR3 here is CASSQENEEETQYF. The CDR3 DNA reads TGCGCCAGCAGCCAAGAGAACGAGGAAGAGACCCAGTACTTC.